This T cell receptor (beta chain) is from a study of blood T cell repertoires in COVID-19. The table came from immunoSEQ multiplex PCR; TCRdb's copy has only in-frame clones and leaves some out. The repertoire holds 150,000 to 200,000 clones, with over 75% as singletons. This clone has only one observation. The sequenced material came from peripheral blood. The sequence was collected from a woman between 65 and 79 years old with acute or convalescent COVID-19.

This CDR3 is CASSQGDRGFWGNEQFF. CDR3 nucleotides: TGCGCCAGCAGCCAAGGGGACAGGGGTTTTTGGGGGAATGAGCAGTTCTTC. The chain uses TRBV4-1 and TRBJ2-1; 10 nucleotides line up with TRBD1. V was pared by 1 base and J by 7 bases, with 10 bases of the junction left unmatched. CDR1 and CDR2 from the germline V gene are MGHRA and YSYEKL. The CDR3 extends over 17 amino acids.